A selection of T cell receptor beta chains follows, all from one sample in a study of T cells in Graves' hyperthyroidism and ophthalmopathy. TCRdb used MiXCR to reprocess the multiplex PCR reads, holding one entry per CDR3 protein. This sample has about 840,000 distinct CDR3 sequences, with over 35% found just once. Sequencing was carried out using blood. The receptors derive from a man younger than 35 with Graves' hyperthyroidism. CDR3s include the opening cysteine and the closing phenylalanine or tryptophan. Fields, in order: V gene, D gene, J gene, clone size, CDR3 protein, CDR3 DNA. The D gene is left open where the match is weak. Where a row states a size, it is once, few, many or the class of an expanded clone; other rows omit it.

TRBV5-1	TRBD1	TRBJ2-7	.	CASSEGQGTYEQYF	TGCGCCAGCAGCGAAGGACAGGGGACCTACGAGCAGTACTTC
TRBV5-1	.	TRBJ1-1	.	CASSLIDINTEAFF	TGCGCCAGCAGCTTGATAGACATAAACACTGAAGCTTTCTTT
TRBV7-2	.	TRBJ2-7	.	CASSSWTIGTYEQYF	TGTGCCAGCAGCTCATGGACTATCGGGACATACGAGCAGTACTTC
TRBV29-1	.	TRBJ2-7	many	CSVVASAYEQYF	TGCAGCGTTGTTGCCTCCGCCTACGAGCAGTACTTC
TRBV5-4	.	TRBJ1-6	few	CASTSGASNSPLHF	TGTGCCAGCACCTCGGGAGCCTCTAATTCACCCCTCCACTTT
TRBV10-2	.	TRBJ2-1	.	CASSEGRDNEQFF	TGCGCCAGCAGTGAGGGACGCGACAATGAGCAGTTCTTC
TRBV5-4	.	TRBJ1-1	.	CASSLKGGITEAFF	TGTGCCAGCAGCTTGAAGGGGGGCATCACTGAAGCTTTCTTT
TRBV29-1	TRBD1	TRBJ2-7	.	CSFGDRATEQYF	TGCAGCTTTGGGGACAGGGCAACCGAGCAGTACTTC
TRBV7-2	.	TRBJ2-2	.	CASSLWRGTGELFF	TGTGCCAGCAGCTTATGGAGGGGCACCGGGGAGCTGTTTTTT
TRBV5-1	.	TRBJ2-7	many	CASSLSGNYEQYF	TGCGCCAGCAGCTTATCAGGAAACTACGAGCAGTACTTC
TRBV4-1	.	TRBJ2-7	.	CASSQVGPAYEQYF	TGCGCCAGCAGCCAAGTAGGACCAGCCTACGAGCAGTACTTC
TRBV15	.	TRBJ1-5	.	CATSRDGASNQPQHF	TGTGCCACCAGCAGAGACGGGGCTAGCAATCAGCCCCAGCATTTT
TRBV5-1	.	TRBJ1-6	many	CASSLEGTNNSPLHF	TGCGCCAGCAGCTTGGAAGGGACGAATAATTCACCCCTCCACTTT
TRBV7-2	TRBD2	TRBJ2-5	.	CASSLALAGGWETQYF	TGTGCCAGCAGCTTAGCCTTAGCGGGGGGTTGGGAGACCCAGTACTTC
TRBV7-3	TRBD1	TRBJ2-7	.	CASSFEDRGVNEYF	TGTGCCAGCAGTTTCGAGGACAGGGGCGTTAACGAGTACTTC
TRBV7-9	.	TRBJ2-5	.	CASPPGLVQETQYF	TGTGCCAGCCCCCCTGGACTCGTACAAGAGACCCAGTACTTC